The 5 T cell receptor beta chains presented below share a single source sample, sequenced in a study of blood T cell repertoires in COVID-19. Using immunoSEQ multiplex PCR, the repertoire was profiled, and TCRdb retains in-frame clones only, with some absent. This table holds 350,000 to 400,000 clones, under 90% found once. Input material: PBMCs or T cells enriched from blood (not recorded which). These receptors came from a woman aged 25 to 39 who had recovered from COVID-19.

The chain recombines TRBV30 with TRBJ1-2; D is ambiguous. The V gene's germline CDR1 is GTSNPN and CDR2 SVGIG (reference sequence). With 4 bases removed from V and 2 bases from J, the gap between germline ends came to 5 bases. The CDR3 consists of 11 residues. The CDR3 reads CAWTVNYGYTF. In nucleotides, the CDR3 is TGTGCCTGGACAGTGAACTATGGCTACACCTTC.

This clone has more than one count but fewer than ten. The rearrangement joins TRBV29-1 to TRBJ2-7, with 8 bases aligning to TRBD1. The CDR3 has 12 residues. J was trimmed by 3 bases and V by 4 bases; bases with no gene match: 2. CDR1 is SQVTM and CDR2 is ANQGSEA in the germline V gene. The CDR3 reads CSVGQGFYEQYF. DNA for the CDR3: TGCAGCGTTGGACAGGGGTTCTACGAGCAGTACTTC.

The chain recombines TRBV21-1 with TRBJ2-7; the table gives TRBD1 as D, unverified against the DNA. TRBV21-1 is classified as a pseudogene. This CDR3 has 15 residues. The DNA for the CDR3 is TGTGCCAGCAGCAACCGGGACAGGGGAACTTACGAGCAGTACTTC. It is translated as CASSNRDRGTYEQYF.

The V gene is TRBV2, the J gene TRBJ1-4; 8 bases line up with TRBD1. CDR1 SNHLY and CDR2 FYNNEI come from the germline V gene. The length of the CDR3 is 13 residues. The ends lost 7 bases at V and 7 bases at J; junction bases unmatched: 5. The CDR3 sequence: CASMGDRSEKLFF. The CDR3 region has the DNA TGTGCCAGCATGGGGGACAGGAGTGAAAAACTGTTTTTT.

The genes are TRBV11-2 and TRBJ1-1, with D unclear. Germline loops: CDR1 SGHAT, CDR2 FQNNGV. Trimming shortened V by 4 bases and J by 2 bases, and 11 bases separated the two germline ends. The CDR3 length is 14 residues. CDR3 nucleotides: TGTGCCAGCAGCTATAGAACCCCTAACACTGAAGCTTTCTTT. Residues: CASSYRTPNTEAFF.